Listed below are T cell receptor beta chains from one sample, sequenced in a study of cytomegalovirus exposure and HLA in healthy donors. Sequencing was performed with immunoSEQ multiplex PCR; in TCRdb, only in-frame clones are kept and a portion is missing. The top ten clones hold around 1.2% of a sample with around 63,000 clones, 89% of them seen once. The specimen sequenced was PBMCs. The receptor set was obtained from a woman aged 18-35 years in good health and CMV-seronegative. Each CDR3 is given with its conserved first and last residue. A D gene is named only where the DNA matches it firmly. Size is stated for part of the rows, as once, few or many counts, or as a class when the clone is expanded.

V gene,CDR3 length,clone size,J gene,D gene,CDR3 DNA,CDR3 protein
TRBV5-1,13,few,TRBJ2-7,TRBD2,TGCGCCAGCAGCTACACTAGCGGCTACGAGCAGTACTTC,CASSYTSGYEQYF
TRBV28,14,.,TRBJ1-1,.,TGTGCCACCACTACCGGCACTCAGAACACTGAAGCTTTCTTT,CATTTGTQNTEAFF
TRBV5-4,15,.,TRBJ1-6,.,TGTGCCAGCAGCTTGGCCAGGGGCAATAATTCACCCCTCCACTTT,CASSLARGNNSPLHF
TRBV7-9,14,few,TRBJ2-3,TRBD1,TGTGCCAGCAGCTCTTCAGGGGGCCCAGATACGCAGTATTTT,CASSSSGGPDTQYF
TRBV5-1,14,once,TRBJ1-4,.,TGCGCCAGCAGCTCGGGACAAGCTAATGAAAAACTGTTTTTT,CASSSGQANEKLFF
TRBV5-1,15,few,TRBJ2-1,TRBD1,TGCGCCAGCAGTCATACCGGGACAGGGGTCAATGAGCAGTTCTTC,CASSHTGTGVNEQFF
TRBV7-2,15,.,TRBJ2-1,TRBD1,TGTGCCAGCAGCGCAGGGACAGGAAGGGTCAATGAGCAGTTCTTC,CASSAGTGRVNEQFF
TRBV7-2,15,.,TRBJ1-3,.,TGTGCCAGCAGCTTAGAGGGGGGGTTCGGAAACACCATATATTTT,CASSLEGGFGNTIYF
TRBV28,15,.,TRBJ2-5,TRBD2,TGTGCCAGCAGTTTATCCACTAGCGGAGAAGAGACCCAGTACTTC,CASSLSTSGEETQYF
TRBV19,16,.,TRBJ2-2,.,TGTGCCAGTAGTATAGGTAGAACAGGTCGGTCCGGGGAGCTGTTTTTT,CASSIGRTGRSGELFF
TRBV7-7,14,.,TRBJ2-1,.,TGTGCCAGCAGCGTCCTGGCGGGCAGCAATGAGCAGTTCTTC,CASSVLAGSNEQFF
TRBV5-1,13,.,TRBJ1-1,.,TGCGCCAGCAGCGGGGGGTCGGGAACTGAAGCTTTCTTT,CASSGGSGTEAFF
TRBV6-5,14,.,TRBJ2-7,.,TGTGCCAGCAGTTACTCTACAGTATTGGGCGAGCAGTACTTC,CASSYSTVLGEQYF
TRBV18,16,.,TRBJ2-7,.,TGTGCCAGCTCTCAGTCCGGGACATCCCAAGGCAACGAGCAGTACTTC,CASSQSGTSQGNEQYF
TRBV19,16,.,TRBJ1-2,TRBD1,TGTGCCAGTAGTACCCTTTCCGGGGACAGGGGATATGGCTACACCTTC,CASSTLSGDRGYGYTF
TRBV27,15,.,TRBJ1-2,.,TGTGCCAGCAGTTTATCCCTCCGAGGGGGCTATGGCTACACCTTC,CASSLSLRGGYGYTF
TRBV4-2,14,.,TRBJ2-2,.,TGTGCCAGCAGCCAAGATGCGGAGCCCGGGGAGCTGTTTTTT,CASSQDAEPGELFF
TRBV5-4,18,.,TRBJ2-1,.,TGTGCCAGCAGCTTACCCCCCGGGTGGGGGGACTCCTACAATGAGCAGTTCTTC,CASSLPPGWGDSYNEQFF
TRBV19,15,.,TRBJ2-2,TRBD2,TGTGCCAGTAGCCCGGGACTAGCGGGGGTGGAGGAGCTGTTTTTT,CASSPGLAGVEELFF
TRBV6-4,15,.,TRBJ2-1,TRBD2,TGTGCCAGTTCTTCCGGGACTAGCGGGGGCGATGAGCAGTTCTTC,CASSSGTSGGDEQFF
TRBV15,16,.,TRBJ1-3,TRBD1,TGTGCCACCAGCGCCCGGGACAGGGGAAAGGGGAACACCATATATTTT,CATSARDRGKGNTIYF
TRBV7-6,18,.,TRBJ2-6,TRBD1,TGTGCCAGCAGCCCGCAGGGACAGGGGGCGAGCGGGGCCAACGTCCTGACTTTC,CASSPQGQGASGANVLTF
TRBV28,15,.,TRBJ2-7,TRBD2,TGTGCCAGCAGTCCGGGTGGCGGGGGGGCGAGGGAGCAGTACTTC,CASSPGGGGAREQYF
TRBV11-3,16,.,TRBJ2-1,TRBD2,TGTGCCAGCAGCGACGAGGGGACTAGCGGCAACAATGAGCAGTTCTTC,CASSDEGTSGNNEQFF
TRBV5-1,16,.,TRBJ2-7,.,TGCGCCAGCAGCTTGAGGTACGGGGGACGTAGCAACGAGCAGTACTTC,CASSLRYGGRSNEQYF
TRBV6-6,15,.,TRBJ2-7,TRBD2,TGTGCCAGCAGACCGCTAGCGGCGAGCTCCTACGAGCAGTACTTC,CASRPLAASSYEQYF
TRBV18,15,.,TRBJ1-6,TRBD1,TGTGCCAGCTCACCACCGTCACAGGGGATTTCACCCCTCCACTTT,CASSPPSQGISPLHF
TRBV14,16,.,TRBJ1-6,TRBD1,TGTGCCAGCAGCCAAGTCTACGGGACAGCGAATTCACCCCTCCACTTT,CASSQVYGTANSPLHF
TRBV5-5,13,once,TRBJ1-5,TRBD1,TGTGCCAGCAGCCTCACAGGGGATCAGCCCCAGCATTTT,CASSLTGDQPQHF
TRBV11-2,13,.,TRBJ1-1,.,TGTGCCAGCAGCCAACAGGTAAACACTGAAGCTTTCTTT,CASSQQVNTEAFF
TRBV10-1,12,.,TRBJ2-5,.,TGCGCCAGCAGGGACAGTAAAGAGACCCAGTACTTC,CASRDSKETQYF
TRBV28,18,.,TRBJ1-5,.,TGTGCCAGCAGTCGTCATCTCCAGGGGCCAGCCGACAATCAGCCCCAGCATTTT,CASSRHLQGPADNQPQHF